This TCR beta chain was obtained from a study of shared clonotypes between healthy human individuals. Overall study results and limits: Sorted-subset sequencing was shown by rarefaction to be incomplete despite large depth. In a few donors, around 4.5% of naive CD4 clonotypes appeared in common.

Germline assignment: CDR1 MDHEN and CDR2 SYDVKM. There are 11 residues in the CDR3. V was cut by 10 bases and J by 6 bases, with 10 bases left in between. Worth noting for this clone: Its antigen remains unknown.

All donors were Caucasian adults living in Nashville, Tennessee. The material for each subset, its genomic DNA, was split evenly across several immunoSEQ plates. Profiled with immunoSEQ multiplex PCR; TCRdb holds only in-frame clones, not every one. Altogether about 1.4 million clones are present, roughly 96% being singletons, with the ten largest covering roughly 1.2%. The sequence was obtained from a man younger than 45 in good health. J is TRBJ1-5 and V is TRBV28; tentatively, D is TRBD1 (6 bases). The sequenced material came from naive CD4+ T cells sorted from blood. The subset was: CD45RA+ positively selected. CDR3 residues: CATQGSQPQHF. For the CDR3, the DNA is TGTGCCACACAGGGTTCTCAGCCCCAGCATTTT.